This T cell receptor beta chain was sequenced in a study of T cells after somatic rescue of genetic block. CDR1 and CDR2 from the germline V gene are MNHEY and SMNVEV (reference sequence). The CDR3 is 16 amino acids. The V and J ends lost 5 bases and 4 bases, in that order; junction bases with no gene match: 13. The table came from immunoSEQ multiplex PCR; TCRdb's copy has only in-frame clones and leaves some out. Altogether 100,000 to 120,000 clones are present, 90% to 95% being singletons, with the ten largest covering less than 1.5%. This clonotype was sampled from a young woman. The specimen sequenced was peripheral blood mononuclear cells (PBMCs). The chain uses TRBV27 and TRBJ2-7; 8 nucleotides line up with TRBD1. DNA for the CDR3: TGTGCCAGCAGTCCGGGGACAGGCAAAACTCAGTACGAGCAGTACTTC. Translating gives CASSPGTGKTQYEQYF.